This T cell receptor (beta chain) originates from a study of beta chain features in type 1 diabetes. Trimming left V 5 bases short and J 7 bases short, with 15 bases between. Germline CDR1 reads MNHNS; CDR2 reads SASEGT. The CDR3 extends over 14 amino acids. The sequenced template was cDNA made from the entire isolated RNA. Here immunoSEQ multiplex PCR was the method, and the copy in TCRdb shows in-frame clones only, minus some. The sample has about 110,000 clones; 30% to 40% are singletons. Sequencing was performed on stem cell memory CD4+ T cells from blood. The chain uses TRBV6-1 and TRBJ2-1; maybe TRBD2 (6 bases). This receptor was taken from a woman aged 18 to 35 in good health. CDR3 DNA sequence: TGTGCCAGCAGTAAGGCGGGACGGGGGAATGAGCAGTTCTTC. Protein product: CASSKAGRGNEQFF.